This paragraph reports one T cell receptor (beta chain). What it binds is unknown. The data belong to a study of vaccination effects on CD4 cells after COVID-19. General study results and limits: The study, lacking early post-infection timepoints, had few convalescent patients.

Data came from immunoSEQ multiplex PCR; TCRdb stores just in-frame clones and leaves some out. The data hold fewer than 75,000 clones, with approximately 72% observed a single time. At the end of roughly 9 days of culture, CD4+ T cells were isolated. Two-dose vaccination with either BNT162b2 or mRNA-1273 was given to the participants. In the cultures, half the medium was exchanged for IL-2 medium on days 3 and 7. The TCR comes from a human donor who received a COVID-19 vaccine. Sequencing used CD4+ T cells from PBMCs cultured without peptide, obtained after COVID-19 vaccination.

In DNA form, the CDR3 reads TGTGCCAGCAGCCAACGGGGACTAGCGGGATCAGATACGCAGTATTTT. Its translation is CASSQRGLAGSDTQYF. The chain couples TRBV14 to TRBJ2-3; the match to TRBD2 covers 13 bases. Per the germline V gene, CDR1 is SGHDN and CDR2 is FVKESK. The length of the CDR3 is 16 residues. Trimming took 2 bases from V and 4 from J; bases not matched to a gene: 3.